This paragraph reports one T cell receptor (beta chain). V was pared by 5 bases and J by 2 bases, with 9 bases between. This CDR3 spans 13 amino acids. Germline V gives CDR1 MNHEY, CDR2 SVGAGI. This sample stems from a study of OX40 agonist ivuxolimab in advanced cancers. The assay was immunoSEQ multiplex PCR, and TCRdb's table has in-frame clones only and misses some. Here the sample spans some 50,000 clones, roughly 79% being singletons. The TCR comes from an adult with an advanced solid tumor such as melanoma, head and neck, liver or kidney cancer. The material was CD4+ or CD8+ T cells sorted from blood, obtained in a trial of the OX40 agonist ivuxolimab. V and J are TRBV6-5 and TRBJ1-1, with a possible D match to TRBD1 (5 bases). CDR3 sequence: CASSMTDNTEAFF. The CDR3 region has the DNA TGTGCCAGCAGTATGACAGACAACACTGAAGCTTTCTTT.